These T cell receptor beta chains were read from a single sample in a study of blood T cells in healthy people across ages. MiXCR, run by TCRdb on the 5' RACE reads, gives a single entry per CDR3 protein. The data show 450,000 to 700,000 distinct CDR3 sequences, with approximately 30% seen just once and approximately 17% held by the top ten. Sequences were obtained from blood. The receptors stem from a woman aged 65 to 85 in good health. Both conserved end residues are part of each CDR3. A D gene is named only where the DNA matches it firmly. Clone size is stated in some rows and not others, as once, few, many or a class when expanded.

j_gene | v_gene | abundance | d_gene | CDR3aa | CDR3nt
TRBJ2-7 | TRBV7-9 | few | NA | CASSPLGGSEQYF | TGTGCCAGCAGCCCCCTAGGGGGAAGCGAGCAGTACTTC
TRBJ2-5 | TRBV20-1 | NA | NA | CSSSVRETQYF | TGCAGTTCTAGCGTTAGAGAGACCCAGTACTTC
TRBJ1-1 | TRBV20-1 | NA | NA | CSASSLGGFNTEAFF | TGCAGTGCCAGCTCCTTGGGAGGCTTCAACACTGAAGCTTTCTTT
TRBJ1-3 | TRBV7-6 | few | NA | CASSSWTATGNTIYF | TGTGCCAGCAGTTCCTGGACAGCCACTGGAAACACCATATATTTT
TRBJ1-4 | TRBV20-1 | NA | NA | CSARVGRREKLFF | TGCAGTGCTAGAGTAGGGAGACGCGAAAAACTGTTTTTT
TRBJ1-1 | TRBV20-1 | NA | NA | CSARDGRRALGLNTEAFF | TGCAGTGCTAGAGATGGGAGGCGGGCCCTTGGCCTGAACACTGAAGCTTTCTTT
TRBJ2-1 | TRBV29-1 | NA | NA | CSVQSVLGNEQFF | TGCAGCGTTCAAAGCGTGCTTGGCAATGAGCAGTTCTTC
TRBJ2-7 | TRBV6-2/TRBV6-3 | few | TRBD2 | CASRAGGPTYEQYF | TGTGCCAGCAGAGCGGGGGGTCCTACCTACGAGCAGTACTTC
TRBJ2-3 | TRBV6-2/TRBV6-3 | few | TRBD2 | CASSLEDGTSGSTDTQYF | TGTGCCAGCAGTTTAGAAGATGGGACTAGCGGGAGCACAGATACGCAGTATTTT
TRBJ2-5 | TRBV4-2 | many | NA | CASSQDKRGEETQYF | TGTGCCAGCAGCCAAGATAAGCGAGGGGAAGAGACCCAGTACTTC
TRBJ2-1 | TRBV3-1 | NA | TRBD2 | CASSSNSGGEQFF | TGTGCCAGCAGCTCTAATAGCGGGGGGGAGCAGTTCTTC
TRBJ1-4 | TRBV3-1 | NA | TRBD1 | CTSSQRTGDEKLFF | TGTACCAGCAGCCAGCGGACAGGGGATGAAAAACTGTTTTTT
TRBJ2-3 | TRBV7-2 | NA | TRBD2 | CASRGQTSGGRTDTQYF | TGTGCCAGCAGGGGCCAGACTAGCGGGGGGAGAACAGATACGCAGTATTTT
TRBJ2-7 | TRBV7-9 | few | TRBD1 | CASSFFGDRDSPYEQYF | TGTGCCAGCAGCTTTTTTGGGGACCGGGACAGTCCCTACGAGCAGTACTTC
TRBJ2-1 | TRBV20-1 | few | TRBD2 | CSARTGTGTSGAYNEQFF | TGCAGTGCTAGGACCGGAACCGGGACTAGCGGGGCTTACAATGAGCAGTTCTTC
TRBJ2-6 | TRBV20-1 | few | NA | CSAPWGEGANVLTF | TGCAGTGCCCCATGGGGGGAAGGGGCCAACGTCCTGACTTTC
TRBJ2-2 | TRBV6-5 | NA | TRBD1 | CASSFRQGAGELFF | TGTGCCAGCAGTTTCCGACAGGGGGCCGGGGAGCTGTTTTTT
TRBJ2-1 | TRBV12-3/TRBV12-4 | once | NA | CASSRQQGTYNEQFF | TGTGCCAGCAGTCGGCAACAGGGTACCTACAATGAGCAGTTCTTC
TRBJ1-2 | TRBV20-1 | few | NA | CSARVPGEDGYTF | TGCAGTGCTAGAGTTCCGGGGGAGGATGGCTACACCTTC
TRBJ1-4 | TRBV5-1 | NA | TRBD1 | CASSIRTGGGNKEKLFF | TGCGCCAGCAGCATCAGGACAGGGGGCGGTAACAAGGAAAAACTGTTTTTT
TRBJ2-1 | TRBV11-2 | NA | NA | CASSLVRSHSYNEQFF | TGTGCCAGCAGCTTAGTTCGTTCCCACTCCTACAATGAGCAGTTCTTC
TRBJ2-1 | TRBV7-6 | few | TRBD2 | CASSFTSGGPYNEQFF | TGTGCCAGCAGCTTCACTAGCGGGGGGCCCTACAATGAGCAGTTCTTC
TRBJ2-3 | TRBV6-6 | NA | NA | CASSYYPAHTDTQYF | TGTGCCAGCAGTTACTACCCAGCCCACACAGATACGCAGTATTTT
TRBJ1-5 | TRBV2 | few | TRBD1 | CASSGDRGVDQPQHF | TGTGCCAGCAGTGGGGACAGGGGTGTAGATCAGCCCCAGCATTTT
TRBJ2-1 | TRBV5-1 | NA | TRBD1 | CASGEGTGIYNEQFF | TGCGCCAGCGGGGAGGGGACAGGGATCTACAATGAGCAGTTCTTC
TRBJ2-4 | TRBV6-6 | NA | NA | CASSYRRSGENIQYF | TGTGCCAGCAGTTACAGGCGCTCGGGAGAAAACATTCAGTACTTC
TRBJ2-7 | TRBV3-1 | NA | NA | CASSHWDNSYEQYF | TGTGCCAGCAGCCACTGGGACAACTCCTACGAGCAGTACTTC
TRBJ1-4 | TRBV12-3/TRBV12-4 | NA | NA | CASRAGQATNEKLFF | TGTGCCAGCAGGGCCGGCCAGGCAACTAATGAAAAACTGTTTTTT
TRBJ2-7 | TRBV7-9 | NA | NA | CASSLYEAPDAYF | TGTGCCAGCAGCTTATATGAAGCGCCTGACGCGTACTTC
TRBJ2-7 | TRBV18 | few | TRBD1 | CASSEDRDGEQYF | TGTGCCAGCTCAGAGGACAGGGATGGCGAGCAGTACTTC
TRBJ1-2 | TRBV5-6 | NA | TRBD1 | CASSRTGAGGTVGYTF | TGTGCCAGCAGCCGGACAGGGGCCGGGGGAACTGTCGGCTACACCTTC
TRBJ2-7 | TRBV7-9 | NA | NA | CASSPPQRPSYEQYF | TGTGCCAGCAGCCCCCCCCAGCGCCCCAGCTACGAGCAGTACTTC
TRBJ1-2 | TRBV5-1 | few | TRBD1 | CASSNGQGPYGYTF | TGCGCCAGCAGCAACGGACAGGGACCCTATGGCTACACCTTC
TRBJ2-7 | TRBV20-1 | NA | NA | CSARDRGLVFEQYF | TGCAGTGCTAGAGACCGGGGTTTAGTTTTCGAGCAGTACTTC
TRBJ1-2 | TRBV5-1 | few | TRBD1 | CASSSGQAGYTF | TGCGCCAGCAGCTCGGGACAGGCTGGCTACACCTTC
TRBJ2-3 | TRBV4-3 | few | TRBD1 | CASSQGGTATDTQYF | TGCGCCAGCAGCCAAGGAGGGACAGCCACAGATACGCAGTATTTT
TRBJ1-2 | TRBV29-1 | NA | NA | CSVEGYTF | TGCAGCGTTGAAGGCTACACCTTC
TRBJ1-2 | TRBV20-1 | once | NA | CSASDNGYGYTF | TGCAGTGCTTCGGACAACGGCTATGGCTACACCTTC
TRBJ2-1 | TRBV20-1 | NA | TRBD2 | CSARDKGTSGGGAEQFF | TGCAGTGCTAGAGATAAGGGGACTAGCGGGGGCGGCGCGGAGCAGTTCTTC
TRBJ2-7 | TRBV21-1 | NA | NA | CASSNGLAAPYEQYF | TGTGCCAGCAGCAACGGACTAGCGGCTCCCTACGAGCAGTACTTC
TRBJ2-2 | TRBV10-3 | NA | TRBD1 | CAISGDRNTGELFF | TGTGCCATCAGTGGGGACAGGAACACCGGGGAGCTGTTTTTT
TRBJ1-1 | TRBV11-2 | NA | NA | CASSLVSAEAFF | TGTGCCAGCAGCTTAGTTTCTGCTGAAGCTTTCTTT
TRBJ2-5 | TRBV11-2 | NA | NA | CASSFLKETQYF | TGTGCCAGCAGCTTTTTAAAAGAGACCCAGTACTTC
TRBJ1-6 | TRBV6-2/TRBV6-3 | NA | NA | CAGTRGSENSPLHF | TGTGCCGGCACCCGTGGCAGCGAGAATTCACCCCTCCACTTT
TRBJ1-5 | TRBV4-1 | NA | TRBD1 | CASSQLDRGDSNQPQHF | TGCGCCAGCAGCCAACTTGACAGGGGGGATAGCAATCAGCCCCAGCATTTT
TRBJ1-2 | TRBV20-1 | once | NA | CSAAAGALNYGYTF | TGCAGTGCTGCTGCTGGTGCACTTAACTATGGCTACACCTTC
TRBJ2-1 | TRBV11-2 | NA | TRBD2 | CASSSVGLAGGPNEQFF | TGTGCCAGCAGCTCCGTGGGCCTAGCGGGGGGCCCAAATGAGCAGTTCTTC
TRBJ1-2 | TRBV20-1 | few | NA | CSASDTNYGYTF | TGCAGTGCTAGCGACACAAACTATGGCTACACCTTC
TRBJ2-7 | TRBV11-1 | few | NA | CASSLEVAGTYEQYF | TGTGCCAGCAGCTTAGAGGTTGCGGGCACCTACGAGCAGTACTTC
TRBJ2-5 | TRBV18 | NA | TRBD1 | CASSAYRDRGIETQYF | TGTGCCAGCTCAGCATACCGGGACAGGGGGATAGAGACCCAGTACTTC
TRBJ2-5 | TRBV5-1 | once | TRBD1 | CASSSGQGRVQYF | TGCGCCAGCAGCTCGGGACAGGGACGTGTTCAGTACTTC
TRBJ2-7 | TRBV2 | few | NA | CASSEARFEQYF | TGTGCCAGCAGTGAAGCGAGGTTCGAGCAGTACTTC
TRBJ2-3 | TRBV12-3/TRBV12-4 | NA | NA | CASSLGGAGTQYF | TGTGCCAGCAGTTTAGGGGGGGCCGGTACGCAGTATTTT
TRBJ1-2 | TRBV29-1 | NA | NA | CSVVVSSYGYTF | TGCAGCGTTGTCGTATCCTCCTATGGCTACACCTTC
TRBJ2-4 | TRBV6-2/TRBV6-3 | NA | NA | CASSDSQGGVNIQYF | TGTGCCAGCAGTGACTCACAGGGAGGTGTAAACATTCAGTACTTC
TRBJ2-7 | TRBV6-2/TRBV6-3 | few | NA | CATFRENYEQYF | TGTGCCACCTTCAGGGAGAACTACGAGCAGTACTTC
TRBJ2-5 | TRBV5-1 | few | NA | CASSRSEQETQYF | TGCGCCAGCAGCCGTAGCGAGCAAGAGACCCAGTACTTC
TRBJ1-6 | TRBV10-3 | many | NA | CATRKVQGSFSPLHF | TGTGCCACTCGTAAGGTCCAGGGGAGCTTTTCACCCCTCCACTTT
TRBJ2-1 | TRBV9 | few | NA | CASSAQLTYNEQFF | TGTGCCAGCAGCGCCCAATTGACTTACAATGAGCAGTTCTTC